What follows are 14 T cell receptor beta chains derived from one specimen sequenced in a study of T-cell reconstitution after alpha-beta-depleted transplantation in children. Preparation of the TCRbeta library used unique molecular identifiers. TCRdb independently ran MiXCR on the PCR reads; one entry per CDR3 protein. The data hold hundreds of thousands of distinct CDR3 sequences, with 10% observed a single time. The sequencing used PBMCs from the stem cell graft donor, collected from the stem cell graft. The receptors here all came from a human donor who donated a stem cell graft to a child with acute myeloid leukemia.

This clonotype has just a few counts. The CDR3 nucleotides are TGTGCCAGCAGGGGAAGGGTTAGGGGAAATGAGCAGTTCTTC. Protein: CASRGRVRGNEQFF. The rearrangement uses TRBV6-1 and TRBJ2-1; TRBD1 might be the D (5 bases). Germline CDR1 and CDR2: MNHNS and SASEGT. The CDR3 sequence is 14 residues long. The V end lost 6 bases, the J end lost 7 bases, and 16 bases lay between the germline ends.

This clonotype was detected ten times or more. The chain is built from TRBV28 and TRBJ2-2; 10 nucleotides line up with TRBD1. Germline CDR1 MDHEN, CDR2 SYDVKM. The CDR3 sequence is 16 residues long. The ends lost 7 bases at V and 6 bases at J; junction bases unmatched: 11. DNA for the CDR3: TGTGCCAGCACAACCATAGGACAGGGGGGATCCGGGGAGCTGTTTTTT. Its translation is CASTTIGQGGSGELFF. Using reference TRBV28 and TRBJ2-2 for the parts outside the CDR3, the full variable domain is DVKVTQSSRYLVKRTGEKVFLECVQDMDHENMFWYRQDPGLGLRLIYFSYDVKMKEKGDIPEGYSVSREKKERFSLILESASTNQTSMYLCASTTIGQGGSGELFFGEGSRLTVL.

Ten or more counts support this clonotype. The chain links TRBV12-5 to TRBJ1-3; D unclear. Germline lookup yields CDR1 LGHNT and CDR2 FRNRAP. V was shortened by 4 bases and J by 0 bases, with 7 bases between the two germline ends. CDR3 length equals 14 residues. CDR3 residues: CASGYDVSGNTIYF. Written as DNA, the CDR3 is TGTGCTAGTGGTTATGACGTCTCTGGAAACACCATATATTTT.

This clonotype was observed at least ten times. The CDR3 here is CASSSRTGERNTIYF. Here the CDR3 DNA reads TGTGCCAGCAGCTCGAGGACAGGGGAGAGAAACACCATATATTTT. The chain combines TRBV7-2 with TRBJ1-3, with TRBD1 identical over 9 bases. The germline V gene encodes CDR1 SGHTA and CDR2 FQGNSA. The CDR3 consists of 15 residues. The V segment lost 4 bases and the J segment 5 bases; nucleotides outside the gene matches: 6.

This clonotype showed up just a few times. The chain recombines TRBV20-1 with TRBJ1-6; possibly TRBD1 for D (6 bases). CDR1 and CDR2 from the germline V gene are DFQATT and SNEGSKA (reference sequence). V lost 4 bases to trimming and J lost 9 bases, with 13 bases between them. The CDR3 runs to 13 residues. The CDR3 region is CSATQTGVSPLHF. The DNA for the CDR3 is TGCAGTGCTACCCAGACAGGCGTTTCACCCCTCCACTTT.

The rearrangement uses TRBV28 and TRBJ2-6; 7 bases line up with TRBD1. After removal of 5 bases from V and 0 bases from J, the junction contained 7 bases not matched to a gene. Germline V gene data show CDR1 as MDHEN and CDR2 as SYDVKM. This CDR3 has 17 amino acids. CDR3 region: CASSVDGTASGANVLTF. The CDR3 DNA follows: TGTGCCAGCAGTGTGGACGGGACAGCCTCTGGGGCCAACGTCCTGACTTTC.

This sequence joins TRBV7-9 and TRBJ2-1, with 7 bases matching TRBD2. The J segment lost 3 bases and the V segment lost 7 bases, leaving 12 bases of the junction unmatched. Germline values: CDR1 SEHNR, CDR2 FQNEAQ (reference sequence). CDR3 size: 16 residues. The CDR3 is CASTSFLAAHYNEQFF. The CDR3 DNA follows: TGTGCCAGCACCTCATTCCTAGCGGCCCACTACAATGAGCAGTTCTTC.

This clonotype was counted a few times. This rearrangement joins TRBV27 to TRBJ2-1; D is uncertain. Germline V gene sequence: CDR1 MNHEY, CDR2 SMNVEV (reference sequence). CDR3 length: 14 residues. V dropped 5 bases and J dropped 1 base, with 9 bases sitting between them. The CDR3 nucleotides read TGTGCCAGCAGTCCCTGGGCTTCCTACAATGAGCAGTTCTTC. The encoded protein is CASSPWASYNEQFF.

This clonotype was picked up many times. The rearrangement links TRBV9 to TRBJ2-7, with D possibly being TRBD2 (5 bases). The germline gives CDR1 SGDLS, CDR2 YYNGEE. The V end was cut by 0 bases, the J end by 2 bases, with 6 bases between. The CDR3 has 13 amino acids. The CDR3 sequence: CASSVGRPYEQYF. The CDR3 coding sequence is TGTGCCAGCAGCGTAGGGAGGCCCTACGAGCAGTACTTC.

With respect to this clonotype: A clone one base away is much larger, so this may be a read error. Because the CDR3 is missing its conserved closing phenylalanine or tryptophan, this is likely a read error. This chain uses TRBV30 with TRBJ2-5; D is unclear. The CDR3 extends over 11 amino acids. The germline gives CDR1 GTSNPN, CDR2 SVGIG (reference sequence). Trimming took off 0 bases at V and 3 bases at J, with 2 bases between the two ends. CDR3 DNA: TGTGCCTGGAGTGTAAAAGAGACCCAGTACTGC. Protein: CAWSVKETQYC.

The table lists this clonotype with a few counts. The chain joins TRBV7-2 to TRBJ1-2; D is unclear. The CDR3 totals 17 residues. The V end was cut by 5 bases, the J end by 0 bases, with 19 bases between. From germline, CDR1 is SGHTA and CDR2 FQGNSA. The CDR3 DNA sequence: TGTGCCAGCAGCCCCCGAGGCGGGCCCGGAGCTAACTATGGCTACACCTTC. This encodes CASSPRGGPGANYGYTF. Full variable domain (remainder filled in from reference TRBV7-2 and TRBJ1-2): GAGVSQSPSNKVTEKGKDVELRCDPISGHTALYWYRQSLGQGLEFLIYFQGNSAPDKSGLPSDRFSAERTGGSVSTLTIQRTQQEDSAVYLCASSPRGGPGANYGYTFGSGTRLTVV.

This clonotype has ten or more counts. This chain joins TRBV6-5 and TRBJ2-1; 8 bases match TRBD2. Per germline, CDR1 MNHEY and CDR2 SVGAGI. The ends lost 2 bases at V and 5 bases at J; junction bases unmatched: 8. The CDR3 has 16 amino acids. The CDR3 is CASSYGAFSGNNEQFF. The CDR3 DNA sequence: TGTGCCAGCAGTTACGGGGCGTTTAGCGGGAACAATGAGCAGTTCTTC.

This clonotype has a handful of counts. The chain uses TRBV20-1 and TRBJ2-7, with 7 nucleotides matching TRBD2. Germline V gene sequence: CDR1 DFQATT, CDR2 SNEGSKA (reference sequence). The length of the CDR3 is 19 residues. V shed 0 bases and J 0 bases; nucleotides not matched to a gene: 17. The CDR3 DNA follows: TGCAGTGCTAGAGATCGGGTCGGGGAGGGGTCCACACTCTCCTACGAGCAGTACTTC. Protein: CSARDRVGEGSTLSYEQYF.

The chain recombines TRBV5-1 with TRBJ2-3, with D perhaps TRBD2 (6 bases). Germline loops: CDR1 SGHRS, CDR2 YFSETQ. This CDR3 has 15 amino acids. Trimming removed 5 bases at V and 3 bases at J, with 16 bases between. CDR3 nucleotides: TGCGCCAGCAGGCTTCGGGGGAGTGGGACAGATACGCAGTATTTT. The encoded protein is CASRLRGSGTDTQYF.